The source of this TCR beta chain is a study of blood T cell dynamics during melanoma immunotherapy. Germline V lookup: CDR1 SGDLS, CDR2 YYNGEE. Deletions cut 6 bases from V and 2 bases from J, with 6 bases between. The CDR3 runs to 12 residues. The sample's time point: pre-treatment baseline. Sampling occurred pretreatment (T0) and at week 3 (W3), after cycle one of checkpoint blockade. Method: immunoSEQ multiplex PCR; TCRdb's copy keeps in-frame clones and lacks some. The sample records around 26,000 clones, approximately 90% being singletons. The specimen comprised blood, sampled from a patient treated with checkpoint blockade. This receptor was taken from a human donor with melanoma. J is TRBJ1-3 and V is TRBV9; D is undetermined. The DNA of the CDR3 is TGTGCCAGCAAGGGAGCTGGAAACACCATATATTTT. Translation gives CASKGAGNTIYF. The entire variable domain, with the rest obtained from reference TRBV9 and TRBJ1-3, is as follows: DSGVTQTPKHLITATGQRVTLRCSPRSGDLSVYWYQQSLDQGLQFLIQYYNGEERAKGNILERFSAQQFPDLHSELNLSSLELGDSALYFCASKGAGNTIYFGEGSWLTVV.